What follows are 6 T cell receptor beta chains derived from one specimen sequenced in a study of blood T cell repertoires in COVID-19. The repertoire was sequenced with immunoSEQ multiplex PCR; TCRdb's copy has only in-frame clones and lacks some. The sample consists of around 250,000 clones, roughly 90% of them appearing once. The specimen sequenced was PBMCs or T cells enriched from blood (not recorded which). The receptors stem from a woman aged 25 to 39 who had recovered from COVID-19.

The V and J genes are TRBV7-9 and TRBJ2-7; a possible D gene is TRBD2 (6 bases). V was trimmed by 1 base and J by 5 bases, leaving 9 bases between them. CDR1 is SEHNR, CDR2 FQNEAQ, per germline (reference sequence). This CDR3 has 13 amino acids. CDR3 loop: CASSLELANEQYF. The DNA for the CDR3 is TGTGCCAGCAGCTTAGAGCTAGCGAACGAGCAGTACTTC.

The chain is built from TRBV28 and TRBJ1-1; the D gene is possibly TRBD1 (5 bases). The V end lost 3 bases, the J end lost 6 bases, and 14 bases lay between the germline ends. This CDR3 is built from 14 residues. The germline V gene encodes CDR1 MDHEN and CDR2 SYDVKM. The CDR3 nucleotides read TGTGCCAGCAGTTTGGGGGGGGGTTACCCTGAAGCTTTCTTT. Translation gives CASSLGGGYPEAFF.

The sample holds one count of this clone. DNA of the CDR3: TGTGCCAGCAGATTAACAGGGCGGGACACTGAAGCTTTCTTT. It codes for CASRLTGRDTEAFF. The chain recombines TRBV6-5 with TRBJ1-1; possible D gene TRBD1, 6 bases. The CDR3 is 14 amino acids. Trimming removed 6 bases at V and 3 bases at J, with 14 bases between. Germline values: CDR1 MNHEY, CDR2 SVGAGI.

The J gene is TRBJ1-5, the V gene TRBV19; 9 nucleotides line up with TRBD1. V shed 6 bases, J shed 0 bases, and the junction held 3 bases outside the gene matches. The CDR3 is made up of 15 amino acids. Germline assignment: CDR1 LNHDA and CDR2 SQIVND (reference sequence). The DNA for the CDR3 is TGTGCCAGTAGCAGGACAGGGGTTAGCAATCAGCCCCAGCATTTT. Translated, it gives CASSRTGVSNQPQHF.

The chain is built from TRBV4-3 and TRBJ1-5; D ambiguous. The V and J ends lost 0 bases and 2 bases respectively, with 11 bases between them. Germline CDR1 reads LGHNA; CDR2 reads YSLEER. The CDR3 consists of 16 residues. CDR3 residues: CASSQDIFAGNQPQHF. The CDR3, as DNA: TGCGCCAGCAGCCAAGATATTTTCGCGGGCAATCAGCCCCAGCATTTT.

This chain links TRBV4-3 with TRBJ1-3; D gene ambiguous. The V end was cut by 4 bases, the J end by 4 bases, with 8 bases between. CDR1 LGHNA and CDR2 YSLEER come from the germline V gene. This CDR3 spans 13 amino acids. The DNA of the CDR3 is TGCGCCAGCAGCCCGAACGCGGGAAACACCATATATTTT. Translating it yields CASSPNAGNTIYF.